This TCR beta chain was identified in a study of T cell clones after liver transplantation. About the research overall: Immunosuppression withdrawal was tried within 2 years after liver transplantation in this trial.

Between the trimmed V and J ends, which lost 1 base and 0 bases, there was a span of 13 bases. Looked up from germline, CDR1 is GTSNPN and CDR2 is SVGIG (reference sequence). CDR3 length equals 16 residues. The table lists this clone with a count of one. Its antigen is not identified. Some clones are missing from TCRdb's copy, which holds only in-frame ones; the method was immunoSEQ multiplex PCR. The data hold 80,000 or so clones, with about 82% observed a single time. Study-wide results and caveats: Graft donor-reactive T cells possibly entered the graft instead of undergoing deletion. Compared with third party-reactive sequences, donor-reactive ones declined more, independent of withdrawal success. Conclusions were preliminary, with small, heterogeneous patient groups.

The sequence was collected from a human patient who received a liver transplant. Among the T cells, some may be from the graft donor. The chain has TRBV30 and TRBJ2-1; the D call may be TRBD1 or TRBD2 (5 bases each). The sequenced sample was CD4+ T cells from blood, obtained 46 months after liver transplant. In DNA, the CDR3 is TGTGCCTGGAGTGGGGGGTCTTCGAGCTCCTACAATGAGCAGTTCTTC. The encoded protein is CAWSGGSSSSYNEQFF.